This T cell receptor (beta chain) appears in the sequencing data of a study of blood T cell repertoires in COVID-19. J was trimmed by 5 bases and V by 6 bases; bases with no gene match: 11. In germline, CDR1 is SGHRS, CDR2 YFSETQ. This CDR3 region has 16 residues. TCRdb's copy holds only in-frame clones and misses some; the assay was immunoSEQ multiplex PCR. The top ten clones hold around 2% of a sample with around 150,000 clones, 90% to 95% of them seen once. The rearrangement links TRBV5-1 to TRBJ1-6, with 7 bases that match TRBD1. The receptor was derived from a woman between 55 and 75 years old with COVID-19, enrolled during active disease. The sequenced sample consisted of peripheral blood. The CDR3 coding sequence is TGCGCCAGCACCCGAAGGGGGCGTCGTCATAATTCACCCCTCCACTTT. This encodes CASTRRGRRHNSPLHF.